This passage covers 14 T cell receptor beta chains from one sample sequenced in a study of T cell repertoires in cytomegalovirus infection. TCRdb re-called the reads with MiXCR, one entry per CDR3 protein. The repertoire holds over 200,000 distinct CDR3 sequences, with around 13% as singletons. Material: PBMCs. All receptors come from a human donor in good health (CMV status not recorded). Some clones in this sample may be carry-over from other donors' samples.

This clonotype was seen only a few times. The chain employs TRBV20-1 and TRBJ2-1; either TRBD1 or TRBD2 may fit D (5 bases each). The V and J ends lost 5 bases and 3 bases respectively, with 14 bases between them. Per the germline V gene, CDR1 is DFQATT and CDR2 is SNEGSKA (reference sequence). This CDR3 comprises 14 residues. This chain's CDR3 is CSAVWDLRYNEQFF. CDR3 sequence (DNA): TGCAGTGCTGTATGGGACCTTCGCTACAATGAGCAGTTCTTC.

The chain uses TRBV7-2 and TRBJ2-7; 8 bases fit TRBD1. Germline assignment: CDR1 SGHTA and CDR2 FQGNSA. The junction had 8 bases not matched to a gene; V was cut back by 5 bases and J by 5 bases. The CDR3 runs 14 residues. In nucleotides, the CDR3 is TGTGCCAGCAGCCGCCGGACAGGGTGGGACGAGCAGTACTTC. Protein product: CASSRRTGWDEQYF.

This clonotype has more than one count but fewer than ten. The chain carries TRBV19 and TRBJ1-2; TRBD1 might be the D (5 bases). In germline, CDR1 is LNHDA, CDR2 SQIVND (reference sequence). V was trimmed by 4 bases and J by 2 bases, leaving 8 bases between them. The CDR3 consists of 13 residues. CDR3 loop: CASSRTKNYGYTF. The CDR3 DNA sequence: TGTGCCAGTAGTAGGACAAAGAACTATGGCTACACCTTC. Drawing the rest from reference TRBV19 and TRBJ1-2, the complete variable domain is DGGITQSPKYLFRKEGQNVTLSCEQNLNHDAMYWYRQDPGQGLRLIYYSQIVNDFQKGDIAEGYSVSREKKESFPLTVTSAQKNPTAFYLCASSRTKNYGYTFGSGTRLTVV.

This clonotype was counted at least ten times. The chain joins TRBV20-1 to TRBJ2-7, with D perhaps given as TRBD1 or TRBD2 (5 bases each). The germline V gene has CDR1 DFQATT and CDR2 SNEGSKA (reference sequence). The CDR3 covers 15 residues. The V and J ends lost 6 bases and 3 bases respectively, with 21 bases between them. The CDR3 nucleotides are TGCAGTGCCAAAGGTCCCCGGGACCGATTCTACGAGCAGTACTTC. Its protein product is CSAKGPRDRFYEQYF.

At least ten counts were recorded for this clonotype. The V and J genes are TRBV7-2 and TRBJ1-3; 9 bases map to TRBD1. The CDR3 runs to 15 residues. From germline, CDR1 is SGHTA and CDR2 FQGNSA. V dropped 4 bases and J dropped 2; count of bases not matched to a gene: 3. CDR3 loop: CASSYTGGTGNTIYF. DNA of the CDR3: TGTGCCAGCAGCTATACAGGGGGCACTGGAAACACCATATATTTT.

This clonotype was seen at least ten times. This rearrangement joins TRBV6-1 to TRBJ1-5; the D is unclear. The germline V gene has CDR1 MNHNS and CDR2 SASEGT. Trimming cost V 3 bases and J 0 bases, with 6 bases left between them. The CDR3 covers 14 residues. CDR3 amino acids: CASSDDYSNQPQHF. The DNA for the CDR3 is TGTGCCAGCAGTGACGATTATAGCAATCAGCCCCAGCATTTT.

V gene TRBV9 combines with J gene TRBJ2-1, with TRBD2 matching over 8 bases. V shed 3 bases, J shed 10 bases, and the junction held 12 bases outside the gene matches. The CDR3 is 15 residues long. The germline CDR1 and CDR2 sequences are SGDLS and YYNGEE. CDR3 sequence: CASSAGTSGNSEQFF. In nucleotides, the CDR3 is TGTGCCAGCAGCGCCGGGACTAGTGGGAACTCGGAGCAGTTCTTC. The full variable domain, its missing parts supplied by reference TRBV9 and TRBJ2-1, is DSGVTQTPKHLITATGQRVTLRCSPRSGDLSVYWYQQSLDQGLQFLIQYYNGEERAKGNILERFSAQQFPDLHSELNLSSLELGDSALYFCASSAGTSGNSEQFFGPGTRLTVL.

This clonotype was detected only a few times. J is TRBJ2-5 and V is TRBV29-1; D assignment may be TRBD1 or TRBD2 (5 bases each). Germline values: CDR1 SQVTM, CDR2 ANQGSEA. The CDR3 consists of 11 residues. The V and J ends lost 4 bases and 3 bases respectively, with 6 bases between them. CDR3 coding DNA: TGCAGCGTTGGGGGGAAAGAGACCCAGTACTTC. This encodes CSVGGKETQYF.

V gene TRBV29-1 combines with J gene TRBJ2-3; D might be TRBD1 (6 bases). Per germline, CDR1 SQVTM and CDR2 ANQGSEA. The length of the CDR3 is 14 residues. The V end was cut by 7 bases, the J end by 4 bases, with 18 bases between. CDR3 loop: CSAREQGNSDTQYF. In DNA form, the CDR3 reads TGCAGCGCCCGGGAACAGGGCAATTCAGATACGCAGTATTTT.

V usage is TRBV20-1 and J usage is TRBJ1-6; 7 bases align to TRBD1. Germline V lookup: CDR1 DFQATT, CDR2 SNEGSKA (reference sequence). CDR3 length: 15 amino acids. Trimming cost V 4 bases and J 0 bases; bases outside gene matches: 3. The CDR3 loop reads CSAKQGSSYNSPLHF. In DNA form, the CDR3 reads TGCAGTGCTAAACAGGGGAGCTCCTATAATTCACCCCTCCACTTT.

This clonotype was observed many times. The chain recombines TRBV14 with TRBJ1-1; no clear D. V was cut by 4 bases and J by 3 bases, with 9 bases left in between. The CDR3 runs to 13 residues. Germline V gene data show CDR1 as SGHDN and CDR2 as FVKESK. CDR3 bases: TGTGCCAGCAGCCGCAGTTCTTACACTGAAGCTTTCTTT. Encoded protein: CASSRSSYTEAFF.

This clonotype showed up just a few times. V is TRBV20-1 and J is TRBJ2-5, with D uncertain. This CDR3 region has 11 residues. CDR1 is DFQATT and CDR2 is SNEGSKA in the germline V gene (reference sequence). V lost 4 bases and J 5 bases, leaving 8 bases between the germline ends. CDR3 DNA: TGCAGTGCTATGGTGGGGGAGACCCAGTACTTC. Amino acids: CSAMVGETQYF.

This sequence joins TRBV19 and TRBJ1-6; D possibly corresponds to TRBD1 (6 bases). The CDR3 spans 13 residues. Germline-derived CDR1 and CDR2 are LNHDA and SQIVND (reference sequence). V lost 4 bases, J lost 7 bases, and 8 bases lay in between. DNA for the CDR3: TGTGCCAGTAGTACCACAGGGAATTCACCCCTCCACTTT. Translated: CASSTTGNSPLHF.

This clonotype was found a few times. The chain uses TRBV5-1 and TRBJ2-5, with TRBD1 identical over 9 bases. The CDR3 consists of 15 residues. J gave up 6 bases and V 7 bases, and 13 bases lay outside the gene matches. Germline V gives CDR1 SGHRS, CDR2 YFSETQ. In nucleotides, the CDR3 is TGCGCCAGCGTGGTCGGGACAGGGAGGTCGCAGACCCAGTACTTC. Amino acids: CASVVGTGRSQTQYF.